This TCR beta chain emerged from a study of PD-1 blockade in classical Hodgkin lymphoma. Study-wide results and caveats: Patients starting nivolumab less than 1 year after ASCT had lower diversity and were excluded from later analyses.

A note on this clone: Its antigen is not identified.

Each of the patients experienced relapse following autologous stem cell transplantation, and their brentuximab vedotin exposure differed. Patients had relapsed/refractory classical Hodgkin lymphoma with complete response, partial response or progressive disease as best response. Germline lookup yields CDR1 MNHEY and CDR2 SVGAGI. The CDR3 extends over 14 amino acids. Between the trimmed V and J ends, which lost 8 bases and 4 bases, there was a span of 17 bases. Sequenced by immunoSEQ multiplex PCR; TCRdb stores in-frame clones only, minus some. The top ten clones hold 5.5% of a sample with some 41,000 clones, roughly 86% of them seen once.

The sequence derives from a human donor with classical Hodgkin lymphoma. The material sequenced was peripheral blood mononuclear cells (PBMCs), taken before the second cycle of nivolumab. The gene calls are TRBV6-5 and TRBJ2-5; TRBD2 might be the D (6 bases). CDR3 sequence (DNA): TGTGCCAGCCGTTTCTCGCCCGGGAGAGAGACCCAGTACTTC. It specifies CASRFSPGRETQYF.